This passage covers 18 T cell receptor beta chains from one sample sequenced in a study of shared clonotypes between healthy human individuals. The method was immunoSEQ multiplex PCR; TCRdb's version includes in-frame clones alone and lacks a portion of them. Among a few hundred thousand clones listed, over 60% were seen once. The sequenced sample was memory CD4+ T cells sorted from blood. Stated subset: CD45RA-negative fraction. All receptors derive from a man between 25 and 39 years old in good health.

This chain uses TRBV10-3 with TRBJ2-3; D is uncertain. V shed 6 bases and J shed 0 bases, with 7 bases lying between them. The CDR3 runs 13 residues. Germline-derived CDR1 and CDR2 are ENHRY and SYGVKD. In DNA form, the CDR3 reads TGTGCCATCAGAGGGCCTAGCACAGATACGCAGTATTTT. It specifies CAIRGPSTDTQYF.

DNA of the CDR3: TGTGCCAGCTCCTTGACCGGGACAGGAAGAATTGCTGAGCAGTTCTTC. Residues: CASSLTGTGRIAEQFF. The J gene is TRBJ2-1, the V gene TRBV28; 8 nucleotides line up with TRBD1. Trimming removed 8 bases from V and 9 bases from J; junction bases left unmatched: 18. CDR1 is MDHEN and CDR2 is SYDVKM in the germline V gene. The CDR3 contains 16 residues.

With respect to this clone: This specimen includes other DNA sequences encoding the same CDR3. The V call is TRBV5-5, the J call TRBJ1-1; D not certain. Between the trimmed V and J ends, which lost 4 bases and 4 bases, there was a span of 8 bases. The germline CDR1 and CDR2 sequences are SGHKS and YYEKEE (reference sequence). There are 12 residues in the CDR3. CDR3: CASSGRGTEAFF. CDR3 sequence (DNA): TGTGCCAGCAGCGGGCGGGGCACTGAAGCTTTCTTT. Based on the CDR3 plus reference TRBV5-5 and TRBJ1-1, the full variable domain is DAGVTQSPTHLIKTRGQQVTLRCSPISGHKSVSWYQQVLGQGPQFIFQYYEKEERGRGNFPDRFSARQFPNYSSELNVNALLLGDSALYLCASSGRGTEAFFGQGTRLTVV.

The V call is TRBV5-1, the J call TRBJ1-5; D ambiguous. The germline V gene encodes CDR1 SGHRS and CDR2 YFSETQ. V was shortened by 2 bases and J by 6 bases, with 12 bases between the two germline ends. The CDR3 is 14 amino acids. CDR3 bases: TGCGCCAGCAGCTTTGAAGGGTTAGCTCAGCCCCAGCATTTT. This translates into CASSFEGLAQPQHF. Combining the CDR3 with reference TRBV5-1 and TRBJ1-5 gives the whole variable domain KAGVTQTPRYLIKTRGQQVTLSCSPISGHRSVSWYQQTPGQGLQFLFEYFSETQRNKGNFPGRFSGRQFSNSRSEMNVSTLELGDSALYLCASSFEGLAQPQHFGDGTRLSIL.

This rearrangement joins TRBV7-2 to TRBJ1-1; D might be TRBD1 (6 bases). Looked up from germline, CDR1 is SGHTA and CDR2 is FQGNSA. This CDR3 region has 12 residues. V was trimmed by 5 bases and J by 3 bases, leaving 7 bases between them. CDR3 sequence: CASSRGYTEAFF. CDR3 DNA sequence: TGTGCCAGCAGCAGGGGGTACACTGAAGCTTTCTTT.

The chain carries TRBV7-2 and TRBJ1-5, with D unclear. The germline gives CDR1 SGHTA, CDR2 FQGNSA. This CDR3 has 16 amino acids. V gave up 1 base and J gave up 2 bases, with 12 bases separating them. CDR3 bases: TGTGCCAGCAGCTTAGGTCCGGGTTTGGGCAATCAGCCCCAGCATTTT. Amino acid sequence: CASSLGPGLGNQPQHF. Based on the CDR3 plus reference TRBV7-2 and TRBJ1-5, the full variable domain is GAGVSQSPSNKVTEKGKDVELRCDPISGHTALYWYRQSLGQGLEFLIYFQGNSAPDKSGLPSDRFSAERTGGSVSTLTIQRTQQEDSAVYLCASSLGPGLGNQPQHFGDGTRLSIL.

This CDR3 reads CSAAESETQYF. CDR3 nucleotide sequence: TGCAGCGCAGCTGAGTCAGAGACCCAGTACTTC. The genes are TRBV29-1 and TRBJ2-5, with D uncertain. The CDR3 has 11 residues. The V and J ends lost 7 bases and 4 bases respectively, with 10 bases between them. Per the germline V gene, CDR1 is SQVTM and CDR2 is ANQGSEA.

V is TRBV27 and J is TRBJ2-7, with TRBD2 matching over 7 bases. CDR1 and CDR2 from the germline V gene are MNHEY and SMNVEV (reference sequence). The CDR3 spans 12 residues. The CDR3 sequence is CPTWTSSYEQYF. CDR3 coding DNA: TGTCCTACTTGGACTAGCTCCTACGAGCAGTACTTC.

The chain has TRBV11-2 and TRBJ2-4; possible D gene TRBD1, 6 bases. Germline CDR1 SGHAT, CDR2 FQNNGV. With 3 bases removed from V and 6 bases from J, the gap between germline ends came to 12 bases. This CDR3 contains 14 residues. CDR3 protein: CASSFGTGPNIQYF. DNA of the CDR3: TGTGCCAGCAGCTTCGGTACAGGGCCAAACATTCAGTACTTC.

The DNA of the CDR3 is TGTGCCAGCAGTGGAACCGGGACACATAGCAATCAGCCCCAGCATTTT. Translating it yields CASSGTGTHSNQPQHF. This chain connects TRBV6-1 to TRBJ1-5, with D tentatively TRBD1 (6 bases). Germline assignment: CDR1 MNHNS and CDR2 SASEGT. This CDR3 has 16 residues. Between the trimmed V and J ends, which lost 4 bases and 0 bases, there was a span of 13 bases.

To note about this clone: At the DNA level, this CDR3 is encoded by other sequences in the same sample as well. The chain employs TRBV11-2 and TRBJ2-7; maybe TRBD1 (5 bases). Germline lookup yields CDR1 SGHAT and CDR2 FQNNGV. The CDR3 runs 13 residues. V shed 2 bases and J shed 0 bases, with 5 bases lying between them. The CDR3, as DNA: TGTGCCAGCAGCTTAAGGGGCTCCTACGAGCAGTACTTC. Translating gives CASSLRGSYEQYF.

CDR3 sequence reads: CASSSVRRATDTQYF. The CDR3, as DNA: TGTGCCAGCAGCTCTGTTCGTCGGGCCACAGATACGCAGTATTTT. The chain is built from TRBV7-9 and TRBJ2-3, with no clear D. The V gene's germline CDR1 is SEHNR and CDR2 FQNEAQ (reference sequence). Trimming shortened V by 4 bases and J by 2 bases, and 13 bases separated the two germline ends. The CDR3 loop spans 15 amino acids.

The chain uses TRBV7-9 and TRBJ2-7; TRBD1 matches at 10 bases. Germline values: CDR1 SEHNR, CDR2 FQNEAQ (reference sequence). J gave up 1 base and V 6 bases, and 6 bases lay outside the gene matches. The CDR3 is 15 residues long. The CDR3 DNA reads TGTGCCAGCAGTCGCCGGGACAGGGGATCCTACGAGCAGTACTTC. Protein product: CASSRRDRGSYEQYF.

This clone showed up just a few times. V gene TRBV9 combines with J gene TRBJ2-2, with D uncertain. The CDR3 length is 14 residues. The germline CDR1 and CDR2 sequences are SGDLS and YYNGEE. The ends were cut back, 3 bases at V and 0 bases at J, with 6 bases in the middle. The CDR3 bases are TGTGCCAGCAGCGCCAGAACGAACACCGGGGAGCTGTTTTTT. It codes for CASSARTNTGELFF.

J is TRBJ2-3 and V is TRBV7-6, with TRBD2 matching over 10 bases. J lost 3 bases, V lost 1 base, and 7 bases had no gene match. The CDR3 has 17 residues. Germline V gives CDR1 SGHVS, CDR2 FNYEAQ. CDR3 amino acids: CASSLGLAGVLTDTQYF. The CDR3 DNA follows: TGTGCCAGCAGCTTAGGGCTAGCGGGAGTCTTGACAGATACGCAGTATTTT.

The chain has TRBV10-3 and TRBJ2-7, with 11 positions matching TRBD2. The ends lost 6 bases at V and 4 bases at J; junction bases unmatched: 5. CDR1 is ENHRY, CDR2 SYGVKD, per germline. The CDR3 consists of 14 residues. Written as DNA, the CDR3 is TGTGCCATCAGCCACGGGACTAGCGGTTACGAGCAGTACTTC. This gives the protein CAISHGTSGYEQYF.

This clone has only a few counts. The chain combines TRBV18 with TRBJ2-1; 7 nucleotides match TRBD1. CDR1 and CDR2 from the germline V gene are KGHSH and LQKENI. This CDR3 spans 15 amino acids. Trimming cost V 6 bases and J 3 bases; bases outside gene matches: 8. The CDR3 coding sequence is TGTGCCAGCTCCCCGACAGGGAGATTCTACAATGAGCAGTTCTTC. Protein sequence: CASSPTGRFYNEQFF.

This chain links TRBV7-9 with TRBJ2-1; 8 bases line up with TRBD2. The CDR3 length is 14 residues. Looked up from germline, CDR1 is SEHNR and CDR2 is FQNEAQ (reference sequence). With 5 bases clipped from V and 4 bases from J, the junction kept 4 bases outside the gene matches. In DNA form, the CDR3 reads TGTGCCAGCAGCCCGACTAGCGCGTACAATGAGCAGTTCTTC. It is translated as CASSPTSAYNEQFF.